This TCR beta chain was sequenced in a study of PD-1 blockade in classical Hodgkin lymphoma. The time point is: cycle 4 day 1 (C4D1), after six to seven weeks of nivolumab. Exposure to brentuximab vedotin varied, and each patient had relapsed following autologous stem cell transplantation. Magnetic negative selection, applied to thawed PBMCs, was used to isolate the CD8+ T cells. The best responses consisted of complete response, partial response or progressive disease. In regard to this clone: The target antigen is unknown.

Study-wide results and limits: A reduction in baseline TCR diversity was reportedly seen in newly diagnosed patients relative to healthy donors.

The method was immunoSEQ multiplex PCR; TCRdb's version includes in-frame clones alone and lacks a portion of them. The table includes 20,000 or so clones, about nine tenths detected once. Germline V gene sequence: CDR1 KGHSY, CDR2 FQNENV. Between the trimmed V and J ends, which lost 0 bases and 4 bases, there was a span of 12 bases. CDR3 length: 16 residues. The TCR was taken from a human donor with classical Hodgkin lymphoma. The input for sequencing was CD8+ T cells from blood, taken before the fourth cycle of nivolumab. J is TRBJ1-4 and V is TRBV16; D uncertain. In DNA, the CDR3 is TGTGCCAGCAGCCAATCAGTCGGCAGGAGTAATGAAAAACTGTTTTTT. Translation: CASSQSVGRSNEKLFF.